The 25 T cell receptor beta chains reported below all come from one sample, sequenced in a study of T cell responses to AZD1222 COVID-19 vaccine. Assay used: immunoSEQ multiplex PCR; TCRdb lists only in-frame clones, some missing. The profile shows roughly 97,000 clones, roughly 86% of them singletons. The source material was peripheral blood, sampled 28 days after the second dose of the MenACWY control vaccine. These receptors were collected from an adult who received the MenACWY meningococcal vaccine as a control.

This chain connects TRBV19 to TRBJ2-2; TRBD1 agrees at 9 bases. Germline lookup yields CDR1 LNHDA and CDR2 SQIVND (reference sequence). CDR3 length equals 14 residues. V gave up 10 bases and J gave up 4 bases; unmatched junction bases: 7. CDR3 in amino acids: CATQTGGGTGELFF. In nucleotides, the CDR3 is TGTGCCACTCAGACAGGGGGGGGCACCGGGGAGCTGTTTTTT.

The V gene is TRBV6-5, the J gene TRBJ2-4, with TRBD1 identical over 8 bases. The CDR3 length is 15 residues. The germline CDR1 and CDR2 sequences are MNHEY and SVGAGI. V dropped 6 bases and J dropped 1; count of bases not matched to a gene: 5. In nucleotides, the CDR3 is TGTGCCAGCAGACAGGGGGTCGTTGCCAAAAACATTCAGTACTTC. Translation gives CASRQGVVAKNIQYF.

The J gene is TRBJ2-6, the V gene TRBV2, with D unresolved. Germline V gene sequence: CDR1 SNHLY, CDR2 FYNNEI. V was shortened by 2 bases and J by 2 bases, with 4 bases between the two germline ends. The CDR3 is made up of 14 amino acids. The CDR3 DNA reads as TGTGCCAGCAGTGAAACCGCTGGGGCCAACGTCCTGACTTTC. Residues: CASSETAGANVLTF.

The chain combines TRBV3-1 (or the pseudogene TRBV3-2) with TRBJ1-6, with 7 bases matching TRBD1. The length of the CDR3 is 14 residues. The V and J ends lost 5 bases and 8 bases, in that order; junction bases with no gene match: 6. Germline V CDR1 and CDR2: LGHDT, YNNKEL (reference sequence). CDR3 region: CASSLNTGDSPLHF. In DNA, the CDR3 is TGTGCCAGCAGCTTAAACACAGGGGATTCACCCCTCCACTTT.

This clone has only a few counts. The V call is TRBV18, the J call TRBJ2-1; possibly TRBD2 for D (6 bases). The CDR3 covers 16 residues. In germline, CDR1 is KGHSH, CDR2 LQKENI. Trimming left V 3 bases short and J 0 bases short, with 12 bases between. Here the CDR3 reads CASSPLTGVSYNEQFF. CDR3 nucleotides: TGTGCCAGCTCACCGCTGACGGGAGTCTCCTACAATGAGCAGTTCTTC.

The V call is TRBV27, the J call TRBJ2-7, with D possibly called TRBD1 or TRBD2 (5 bases each). Germline assignment: CDR1 MNHEY and CDR2 SMNVEV (reference sequence). The CDR3 has 13 amino acids. V was shortened by 5 bases and J by 3 bases, with 11 bases between the two germline ends. The CDR3 sequence is CASSSGHDYEQYF. Written as DNA, the CDR3 is TGTGCCAGCAGTAGCGGACACGACTACGAGCAGTACTTC.

The count of this clone is one. The chain uses TRBV12-5 and TRBJ1-3; D is ambiguous. V was trimmed by 4 bases and J by 0 bases, leaving 13 bases between them. Germline lookup yields CDR1 LGHNT and CDR2 FRNRAP. The length of the CDR3 is 16 residues. This CDR3 reads CASGSSGFSSGNTIYF. For the CDR3, the DNA is TGTGCTAGTGGTTCTTCGGGTTTCAGCTCTGGAAACACCATATATTTT. Supplemented by reference TRBV12-5 and TRBJ1-3, the full variable domain reads DARVTQTPRHKVTEMGQEVTMRCQPILGHNTVFWYRQTMMQGLELLAYFRNRAPLDDSGMPKDRFSAEMPDATLATLKIQPSEPRDSAVYFCASGSSGFSSGNTIYFGEGSWLTVV.

The sample holds a few counts of this clone. V usage is TRBV5-1 and J usage is TRBJ1-4, with a tentative D call TRBD1 (5 bases). The germline gives CDR1 SGHRS, CDR2 YFSETQ. Trimming left V 7 bases short and J 1 base short, with 17 bases between. The CDR3 totals 16 residues. The CDR3 DNA sequence: TGCGCCAGCCACGTTGGGGGGTCGGGAACTAATGAAAAACTGTTTTTT. Residues: CASHVGGSGTNEKLFF.

The CDR3 nucleotides are TGCGCCAGCAGCTATCGCGGGGGGGCGGATGATACGCAGTATTTT. This sequence encodes CASSYRGGADDTQYF. This sequence joins TRBV5-1 and TRBJ2-3, with 9 nucleotides matching TRBD2. The germline V gene has CDR1 SGHRS and CDR2 YFSETQ. This CDR3 comprises 15 residues. V trimming: 3 bases; J trimming: 6 bases; junction bases outside the gene matches: 8.

The rearrangement uses TRBV9 and TRBJ2-5; D is possibly TRBD1 (6 bases). Trimming left V 4 bases short and J 2 bases short, with 15 bases between. Germline CDR1 reads SGDLS; CDR2 reads YYNGEE. There are 15 residues in the CDR3. CDR3 in amino acids: CASSYSVDSQETQYF. CDR3 bases: TGTGCCAGCAGCTATTCCGTGGACAGTCAAGAGACCCAGTACTTC.

About this clone: An end of the junction differs from the germline gene, which may be a read error. The chain is built from TRBV10-3 and TRBJ1-2; 7 positions agree with TRBD1. The CDR3 has 13 residues. The germline gives CDR1 ENHRY, CDR2 SYGVKD. In nucleotides, the CDR3 is TGTGCCATCAGTGAAGGGAATCGCTGGGACAGCGCCTTC. Translation: CAISEGNRWDSAF.

This clone came up once. The chain links TRBV2 to TRBJ1-1, with 9 bases lining up with TRBD1. The junction had 8 bases not matched to a gene; V was cut back by 2 bases and J by 4 bases. Per the germline V gene, CDR1 is SNHLY and CDR2 is FYNNEI. The CDR3 totals 16 residues. The CDR3 here is CASSEPPSTGGTEAFF. In DNA form, the CDR3 reads TGTGCCAGCAGTGAACCCCCTTCGACAGGGGGCACTGAAGCTTTCTTT.

V gene TRBV6-1 combines with J gene TRBJ2-5; TRBD2 matches 7 bases. Trimming took 1 base from V and 4 from J; bases not matched to a gene: 9. The CDR3 is 16 residues long. CDR1 and CDR2 from the germline V gene are MNHNS and SASEGT. The DNA of the CDR3 is TGTGCCAGCAGTGAAGTCTATCCCAGGGAGGGAGAGACCCAGTACTTC. This sequence encodes CASSEVYPREGETQYF.

J is TRBJ2-6 and V is TRBV9; TRBD1 might be the D (5 bases). The CDR3 contains 16 residues. CDR1 is SGDLS, CDR2 YYNGEE, per germline. V was clipped by 5 bases and J by 2 bases, with 14 bases between them. CDR3 coding DNA: TGTGCCAGCAGACCAGGGTTTGGTGCTGGGGCCAACGTCCTGACTTTC. Its protein is CASRPGFGAGANVLTF. Full variable domain (missing parts from reference TRBV9 and TRBJ2-6): DSGVTQTPKHLITATGQRVTLRCSPRSGDLSVYWYQQSLDQGLQFLIQYYNGEERAKGNILERFSAQQFPDLHSELNLSSLELGDSALYFCASRPGFGAGANVLTFGAGSRLTVL.

Written as DNA, the CDR3 is TGTGCCAGCAGCTTAGCGGGGGGGAACACCGGGGAGCTGTTTTTT. Translation: CASSLAGGNTGELFF. J is TRBJ2-2 and V is TRBV11-3, with 7 bases lining up with TRBD2. Germline V gene data show CDR1 as SGHNT and CDR2 as YENEEA. This CDR3 region has 15 residues. V was clipped by 1 base and J by 1 base; unmatched bases: 0.

This clone occurred once. The genes are TRBV9 and TRBJ2-3; 15 bases are shared with TRBD2. With V trimmed by 4 bases and J by 1 base, 10 bases remained unmatched. The CDR3 has 19 residues. CDR1 SGDLS and CDR2 YYNGEE come from the germline V gene. CDR3 bases: TGTGCCAGCAGCCCAGGGACTAGCGGGGGGTCCGGGGGCACAGATACGCAGTATTTT. Translated, it gives CASSPGTSGGSGGTDTQYF.

V gene TRBV4-1 combines with J gene TRBJ1-2; the D gene is possibly TRBD1 (5 bases). The CDR3 has 15 residues. Germline V lookup: CDR1 MGHRA, CDR2 YSYEKL. V was trimmed by 0 bases and J by 2 bases, leaving 10 bases between them. CDR3 sequence (DNA): TGCGCCAGCAGCCAAGACCCTGGGGCCAACTATGGCTACACCTTC. Translating it yields CASSQDPGANYGYTF.

The chain recombines TRBV18 with TRBJ1-1; 7 bases align to TRBD1. Trimming at V came to 3 bases and at J to 0 bases, leaving 7 bases not matched to a gene. The CDR3 is made up of 16 amino acids. Per the germline V gene, CDR1 is KGHSH and CDR2 is LQKENI. The CDR3 bases are TGTGCCAGCTCACCTAGTAGGGGGCGGGTGAACACTGAAGCTTTCTTT. It encodes CASSPSRGRVNTEAFF.

The chain is built from TRBV3-1 (or the pseudogene TRBV3-2) and TRBJ2-2; D is uncertain. V lost 0 bases, J lost 6 bases, and 14 bases lay in between. Germline-derived CDR1 and CDR2 are LGHDT and YNNKEL (reference sequence). This CDR3 contains 16 residues. In DNA, the CDR3 is TGTGCCAGCAGCCAAGATACATGGAAGGATTCCGGGGAGCTGTTTTTT. It translates to CASSQDTWKDSGELFF.

The V gene is TRBV24-1, the J gene TRBJ1-5; 10 bases line up with TRBD1. The CDR3 contains 16 residues. The V gene end was trimmed by 3 bases and the J gene end by 6 bases; junction bases not matched to a gene: 7. The germline gives CDR1 KGHDR, CDR2 SFDVKD. The CDR3 loop reads CATSDGDRGRGQPQHF. CDR3 bases: TGTGCCACCAGTGATGGGGACAGGGGAAGAGGTCAGCCCCAGCATTTT.

V is TRBV18 and J is TRBJ1-4; weak D call: TRBD1 (6 bases). This CDR3 is built from 14 residues. The V and J ends lost 3 bases and 8 bases respectively, with 13 bases between them. Germline V gene lookup returns CDR1 KGHSH and CDR2 LQKENI. The DNA for the CDR3 is TGTGCCAGCTCACCGGGGGCTGCTGACGAAAAACTGTTTTTT. This codes for CASSPGAADEKLFF.

This clone was seen just once. The V gene is TRBV7-9, the J gene TRBJ1-4; TRBD1 might be the D (6 bases). The CDR3 contains 15 residues. Deletions cut 3 bases from V and 7 bases from J, with 15 bases between. CDR1 is SEHNR, CDR2 FQNEAQ, per germline (reference sequence). CDR3 in amino acids: CASSLGARESEKLFF. The CDR3 DNA follows: TGTGCCAGCAGCTTGGGGGCCAGGGAGAGTGAAAAACTGTTTTTT.

V usage is TRBV14 and J usage is TRBJ1-2; the D gene is possibly TRBD1 (6 bases). CDR1 and CDR2 (germline): SGHDN, FVKESK. The CDR3 is made up of 15 amino acids. Between the trimmed V and J ends, which lost 4 bases and 5 bases, there was a span of 17 bases. CDR3 coding DNA: TGTGCCAGCAGCCCTGCGGGGGGCAAAAGATATGGCTACACCTTC. Translated: CASSPAGGKRYGYTF. The full variable domain, with the rest looked up from reference TRBV14 and TRBJ1-2, is EAGVTQFPSHSVIEKGQTVTLRCDPISGHDNLYWYRRVMGKEIKFLLHFVKESKQDESGMPNNRFLAERTGGTYSTLKVQPAELEDSGVYFCASSPAGGKRYGYTFGSGTRLTVV.

The chain uses TRBV28 and TRBJ2-7; D is uncertain. Per germline, CDR1 MDHEN and CDR2 SYDVKM. The CDR3 sequence is 12 residues long. Trimming took 1 base from V and 3 from J, leaving 4 bases between them. CDR3 sequence: CASSLYLYEQYF. In DNA, the CDR3 is TGTGCCAGCAGTTTATATCTCTACGAGCAGTACTTC.

This clone was seen only a few times. The chain joins TRBV4-1 to TRBJ1-1; D uncertain. V shed 4 bases and J shed 0 bases, with 9 bases lying between them. The CDR3 has 14 residues. CDR1 is MGHRA, CDR2 YSYEKL, per germline. CDR3 amino acids: CASSRREMNTEAFF. DNA of the CDR3: TGCGCCAGCAGCCGAAGGGAAATGAACACTGAAGCTTTCTTT.